These 13 T cell receptor beta chains were all obtained from the same sample, sequenced in a study of T cells in Graves' hyperthyroidism and ophthalmopathy. Template material for amplifying TCR beta CDR3 regions consisted of RNA transcripts. TCR CDR3 underwent first-round RT-PCR with the HTBI primer set. TCRdb reprocessed the multiplex PCR reads via MiXCR and lists one record per CDR3 protein. The table shows a few hundred thousand distinct CDR3 sequences, with about 18% occurring only once. Sequenced: blood. These receptors were obtained from a man aged 18 to 29 with Graves' ophthalmopathy.

This clonotype was seen at least ten times. The chain recombines TRBV2 with TRBJ2-6; TRBD1 matches at 7 bases. The junction had 9 bases not matched to a gene; V was cut back by 7 bases and J by 0 bases. Germline V CDR1 and CDR2: SNHLY, FYNNEI. This CDR3 comprises 17 residues. The CDR3 DNA follows: TGTGCCAGCAACGGACAGGCCACCAACTCTGGGGCCAACGTCCTGACTTTC. Protein product: CASNGQATNSGANVLTF. The complete variable domain, with remaining parts taken from reference TRBV2 and TRBJ2-6, reads EPEVTQTPSHQVTQMGQEVILRCVPISNHLYFYWYRQILGQKVEFLVSFYNNEISEKSEIFDDQFSVERPDGSNFTLKIRSTKLEDSAMYFCASNGQATNSGANVLTFGAGSRLTVL.

Only a few counts were recorded for this clonotype. V gene TRBV4-2 combines with J gene TRBJ2-7; no clear D gene. The CDR3 runs 14 residues. V lost 0 bases, J lost 5 bases, and 11 bases lay in between. Germline V CDR1 and CDR2: LGHNA, YNFKEQ. The DNA for the CDR3 is TGTGCCAGCAGCCAAGATAACCCCCTCGACGAGCAGTACTTC. Protein: CASSQDNPLDEQYF.

CDR3 sequence reads: CATSALTMTSGRPTDTQYF. CDR3 nucleotide sequence: TGTGCCACCAGTGCCCTGACAATGACTAGCGGGAGACCCACAGATACGCAGTATTTT. V and J are TRBV24-1 and TRBJ2-3, with TRBD2 identical over 12 bases. CDR3 size: 19 residues. Germline CDR1 KGHDR, CDR2 SFDVKD. Trimming at V came to 5 bases and at J to 2 bases, leaving 13 bases not matched to a gene.

The V call is TRBV6-1, the J call TRBJ1-2; weak D call: TRBD1 (6 bases). The CDR3 extends over 14 amino acids. V gave up 7 bases and J gave up 5 bases, with 17 bases separating them. Germline V CDR1 and CDR2: MNHNS, SASEGT. The CDR3 DNA reads as TGTGCCAGCATCGGGAGAGGGGGGACATATGGCTACACCTTC. It is translated as CASIGRGGTYGYTF.

This clonotype was seen many times. The chain links TRBV11-2 to TRBJ2-1, with 7 bases that match TRBD2. The CDR3 loop spans 13 amino acids. Germline V gene data show CDR1 as SGHAT and CDR2 as FQNNGV. After removal of 1 base from V and 12 bases from J, the junction contained 6 bases not matched to a gene. The CDR3 DNA sequence: TGTGCCAGCAGCTTAGCCTCCCTAGCGGCGCAGTTCTTC. This translates into CASSLASLAAQFF.

The chain couples TRBV6-5 to TRBJ1-5; D is unclear. Germline-derived CDR1 and CDR2 are MNHEY and SVGAGI. This CDR3 region has 16 residues. V was clipped by 4 bases and J by 2 bases, with 15 bases between them. CDR3 amino acids: CASSSVSGIGNQPQHF. CDR3 nucleotide sequence: TGTGCCAGCAGTTCCGTTAGTGGTATAGGCAATCAGCCCCAGCATTTT.

The chain joins TRBV14 to TRBJ2-7; 10 bases match TRBD1. The J segment lost 5 bases and the V segment lost 5 bases, leaving 3 bases of the junction unmatched. Germline assignment: CDR1 SGHDN and CDR2 FVKESK. This CDR3 region has 13 residues. This CDR3 is CASSSGTGDEQYF. CDR3 nucleotide sequence: TGTGCCAGCAGCTCCGGGACAGGGGACGAGCAGTACTTC.

The sample holds many counts of this clonotype. This rearrangement joins TRBV2 to TRBJ2-7; perhaps TRBD2 as D (6 bases). Germline lookup yields CDR1 SNHLY and CDR2 FYNNEI. The CDR3 consists of 12 residues. V shed 8 bases and J shed 3 bases, with 11 bases lying between them. The CDR3 sequence: CASGGKYYEQYF. CDR3 coding DNA: TGTGCCAGCGGGGGGAAGTACTACGAGCAGTACTTC.

V gene TRBV7-6 combines with J gene TRBJ2-7; no firm D call. From germline, CDR1 is SGHVS and CDR2 FNYEAQ. V was cut by 2 bases and J by 0 bases, with 17 bases left in between. The CDR3 spans 17 residues. DNA of the CDR3: TGTGCCAGCAGCTTATTTCCCACGTCTAATCACTCCTACGAGCAGTACTTC. Translated, it gives CASSLFPTSNHSYEQYF. The full variable domain, its missing parts supplied by reference TRBV7-6 and TRBJ2-7, is GAGVSQSPRYKVTKRGQDVALRCDPISGHVSLYWYRQALGQGPEFLTYFNYEAQQDKSGLPNDRFSAERPEGSISTLTIQRTEQRDSAMYRCASSLFPTSNHSYEQYFGPGTRLTVT.

The V and J genes are TRBV6-2 or TRBV6-3 and TRBJ1-3; possible D gene TRBD1, 6 bases. Trimming cost V 1 base and J 2 bases, with 12 bases left between them. Per the germline V gene, CDR1 is MNHEY and CDR2 is SVGEGT. This CDR3 region has 16 residues. The CDR3 reads CASSYYEAGAGNTIYF. Written as DNA, the CDR3 is TGTGCCAGCAGTTACTATGAAGCAGGGGCTGGAAACACCATATATTTT.

This clonotype was observed a few times. This chain joins TRBV25-1 and TRBJ2-5; D remains unclear. The germline V gene has CDR1 MGHDK and CDR2 SYGVNS. The CDR3 consists of 16 residues. V lost 0 bases to trimming and J lost 5 bases, with 16 bases between them. Here the CDR3 reads CASSEYSPASAETQYF. DNA for the CDR3: TGTGCCAGCAGTGAATACTCGCCGGCATCAGCGGAGACCCAGTACTTC.

At least ten counts were recorded for this clonotype. The gene calls are TRBV9 and TRBJ1-2, with D possibly TRBD1 on 6 matching bases. Trimming stripped 0 bases from V and 5 bases from J, with 11 bases between. The CDR3 has 14 amino acids. The germline gives CDR1 SGDLS, CDR2 YYNGEE. The chain's CDR3 is CASSVDRAGYGYTF. CDR3 sequence (DNA): TGTGCCAGCAGCGTAGACAGGGCGGGGTATGGCTACACCTTC.

On this clonotype itself: A much more abundant neighbour one base away suggests this may be a read error. In DNA form, the CDR3 reads TGTGCCAGCAGCCCACCCGGCTCGCCCGCAGATACGCAGTATTTT. Encoded protein: CASSPPGSPADTQYF. This chain connects TRBV7-3 to TRBJ2-3; no clear D gene. The CDR3 is made up of 15 amino acids. In germline, CDR1 is SGHTA, CDR2 FQGTGA. V lost 5 bases to trimming and J lost 4 bases, with 16 bases between them. Drawing the rest from reference TRBV7-3 and TRBJ2-3, the complete variable domain is GAGVSQTPSNKVTEKGKYVELRCDPISGHTALYWYRQSLGQGPEFLIYFQGTGAADDSGLPNDRFFAVRPEGSVSTLKIQRTERGDSAVYLCASSPPGSPADTQYFGPGTRLTVL.